Following are 18 T cell receptor beta chains from one sample sequenced in a study of cytomegalovirus exposure and HLA in healthy donors. With 60 Vbeta and 13 Jbeta primers, the PCR was carried out. Some clones are missing from TCRdb's copy, which holds only in-frame ones; the method was immunoSEQ multiplex PCR. The top ten hold less than 2% of the sample, which has approximately 130,000 clones, over 70% seen once. The sequencing sample was made of PBMCs. Receptors originate from a woman between 40 and 50 years old in good health and CMV-seronegative.

The J gene is TRBJ1-1, the V gene TRBV28; the D gene is possibly TRBD1 (5 bases). The CDR3 length is 15 residues. Trimming removed 7 bases at V and 0 bases at J, with 15 bases between. Germline lookup yields CDR1 MDHEN and CDR2 SYDVKM. The CDR3 DNA reads TGTGCCAGCATTCCCTCAAGGGGCCTGAACACTGAAGCTTTCTTT. Amino acid sequence: CASIPSRGLNTEAFF.

J is TRBJ2-7 and V is TRBV27; D ambiguous. CDR1 MNHEY and CDR2 SMNVEV come from the germline V gene (reference sequence). V was clipped by 3 bases and J by 1 base, with 7 bases between them. This CDR3 is 13 amino acids long. CDR3 residues: CASSFSRSYEQYF. The CDR3 nucleotides read TGTGCCAGCAGTTTTTCCCGGTCCTACGAGCAGTACTTC.

The chain is built from TRBV18 and TRBJ2-5; TRBD2 matches at 10 bases. The CDR3 extends over 16 amino acids. The ends lost 3 bases at V and 2 bases at J; junction bases unmatched: 6. CDR1 is KGHSH, CDR2 LQKENI, per germline. The CDR3 region has the DNA TGTGCCAGCTCACCTAACAGCGGGGGGGTACAAGAGACCCAGTACTTC. This sequence encodes CASSPNSGGVQETQYF.

Concerning this clone itself: Other DNA sequences in the sample encode the same CDR3. The gene calls are TRBV18 and TRBJ2-7; 7 nucleotides align to TRBD2. Germline CDR1 KGHSH, CDR2 LQKENI. The CDR3 is 14 amino acids. V lost 3 bases to trimming and J lost 4 bases; unmatched junction nucleotides: 6. The CDR3 DNA reads TGTGCCAGCTCACCTGCGGGAGCACCTTACGAGCAGTACTTC. It yields the protein CASSPAGAPYEQYF.

The chain links TRBV7-3 to TRBJ2-1; 9 nucleotides line up with TRBD2. Germline CDR1 is SGHTA and CDR2 is FQGTGA. The V gene end was trimmed by 10 bases and the J gene end by 5 bases; junction bases not matched to a gene: 12. The CDR3 has 15 residues. The CDR3 is CATKAAGGPNNEQFF. The CDR3 region has the DNA TGTGCCACCAAGGCCGCGGGAGGGCCTAACAATGAGCAGTTCTTC.

The gene calls are TRBV9 and TRBJ1-6, with TRBD1 as a possible D gene (5 bases). The germline V gene encodes CDR1 SGDLS and CDR2 YYNGEE. V shed 5 bases and J shed 6 bases, with 15 bases lying between them. This CDR3 is 15 amino acids long. CDR3 loop: CASSRGGGGNSPLHF. In nucleotides, the CDR3 is TGTGCCAGCAGTCGTGGGGGGGGTGGTAATTCACCCCTCCACTTT. Filled out from reference TRBV9 and TRBJ1-6, the complete variable domain reads DSGVTQTPKHLITATGQRVTLRCSPRSGDLSVYWYQQSLDQGLQFLIQYYNGEERAKGNILERFSAQQFPDLHSELNLSSLELGDSALYFCASSRGGGGNSPLHFGNGTRLTVT.

The chain joins TRBV5-1 to TRBJ2-5, with D tentatively TRBD2 (6 bases). V was shortened by 0 bases and J by 4 bases, with 13 bases between the two germline ends. The CDR3 extends over 15 amino acids. The germline CDR1 and CDR2 sequences are SGHRS and YFSETQ. The CDR3 DNA reads as TGCGCCAGCAGCTTGGGCGAGCGGGTGGGAGAGACCCAGTACTTC. Its translation is CASSLGERVGETQYF.

The V and J genes are TRBV27 and TRBJ1-1; tentative D call: TRBD1 (5 bases). V lost 5 bases to trimming and J lost 8 bases, with 12 bases between them. The CDR3 covers 12 residues. The germline V gene has CDR1 MNHEY and CDR2 SMNVEV (reference sequence). The CDR3 spells CASSDSGSEAFF. In DNA, the CDR3 is TGTGCCAGCAGTGACTCAGGGTCGGAAGCTTTCTTT.

There are a few counts of this clone. The junction differs from germline at one of its ends, possibly a read error. J is TRBJ2-6 and V is TRBV27, with D possibly being TRBD1 (5 bases). This CDR3 spans 14 amino acids. The germline V gene encodes CDR1 MNHEY and CDR2 SMNVEV (reference sequence). CDR3 loop: CASSFSSGANGLTF. CDR3 DNA sequence: TGTGCCAGCAGTTTTAGCTCTGGGGCCAACGGCCTGACTTTC.

DNA for the CDR3: TGTGCCAGCAGCGTGGGGAGGCCCCGCCAAGAGACCCAGTACTTC. It translates to CASSVGRPRQETQYF. The V call is TRBV9, the J call TRBJ2-5; a possible D gene is TRBD2 (6 bases). Germline CDR1 and CDR2: SGDLS and YYNGEE. The V gene lost 2 bases and the J gene lost 1 base, with 12 bases spanning the gap. The CDR3 spans 15 residues.

The chain has TRBV18 and TRBJ2-1; 7 bases line up with TRBD2. The CDR3 runs 14 residues. CDR1 is KGHSH and CDR2 is LQKENI in the germline V gene. V was clipped by 2 bases and J by 6 bases; unmatched bases: 4. The chain's CDR3 is CASSPGLAANEQFF. The CDR3 DNA follows: TGTGCCAGCTCACCAGGGCTAGCGGCCAATGAGCAGTTCTTC.

V is TRBV30 and J is TRBJ1-6, with 8 positions matching TRBD1. V lost 5 bases to trimming and J lost 7 bases; unmatched junction nucleotides: 10. Germline V gives CDR1 GTSNPN, CDR2 SVGIG (reference sequence). This CDR3 comprises 15 residues. In nucleotides, the CDR3 is TGTGCCTGGGAACCGGGACAGGCAGTAAATTCACCCCTCCACTTT. It encodes CAWEPGQAVNSPLHF.

This clone was seen just once. The J gene is TRBJ1-1, the V gene TRBV6-6, with TRBD1 matching over 8 bases. The V and J ends lost 6 bases and 7 bases, in that order; junction bases with no gene match: 4. Germline CDR1 and CDR2: MNHNY and SVGAGI (reference sequence). This CDR3 has 12 residues. CDR3 nucleotide sequence: TGTGCCAGCAGCCTAGGACAGGGTGAAGCTTTCTTT. Its translation: CASSLGQGEAFF.

The genes are TRBV7-9 and TRBJ2-7; no clear D. Trimming took 4 bases from V and 2 from J, leaving 12 bases between them. The CDR3 consists of 14 residues. Germline V lookup: CDR1 SEHNR, CDR2 FQNEAQ (reference sequence). This CDR3 reads CASSSRYGPYEQYF. CDR3 nucleotides: TGTGCCAGCAGCTCTCGATATGGGCCCTACGAGCAGTACTTC. Combining the CDR3 with reference TRBV7-9 and TRBJ2-7 gives the whole variable domain DTGVSQNPRHKITKRGQNVTFRCDPISEHNRLYWYRQTLGQGPEFLTYFQNEAQLEKSRLLSDRFSAERPKGSFSTLEIQRTEQGDSAMYLCASSSRYGPYEQYFGPGTRLTVT.

The chain is built from TRBV28 and TRBJ1-1; 11 positions agree with TRBD1. The CDR3 consists of 15 residues. Germline CDR1 and CDR2: MDHEN and SYDVKM. The J segment lost 8 bases and the V segment lost 6 bases, leaving 11 bases of the junction unmatched. The CDR3 sequence: CASRVSGTGGSEAFF. The CDR3 DNA is TGTGCCAGCAGAGTTTCCGGGACAGGGGGTTCAGAAGCTTTCTTT.

The chain employs TRBV6-5 and TRBJ2-3, with 11 nucleotides matching TRBD2. With 2 bases clipped from V and 0 bases from J, the junction kept 1 base outside the gene matches. Germline V lookup: CDR1 MNHEY, CDR2 SVGAGI. This CDR3 has 16 residues. The CDR3 DNA follows: TGTGCCAGCAGTTACCTAGCGGGGGGAAGCACAGATACGCAGTATTTT. Translating gives CASSYLAGGSTDTQYF.

V gene TRBV19 combines with J gene TRBJ2-1; the match to TRBD2 covers 8 bases. The germline V gene encodes CDR1 LNHDA and CDR2 SQIVND (reference sequence). The CDR3 loop spans 15 amino acids. V was pared by 7 bases and J by 0 bases, with 5 bases of the junction left unmatched. The DNA for the CDR3 is TGTGCCAGTAAACTAGCGGAGAGCTCCTACAATGAGCAGTTCTTC. This gives the protein CASKLAESSYNEQFF.

The rearrangement joins TRBV19 to TRBJ1-2; 7 bases match TRBD1. CDR3 length: 15 amino acids. Unmatched junction bases numbered 6, after V lost 5 bases and J lost 0 bases. CDR1 and CDR2 (germline): LNHDA, SQIVND (reference sequence). The CDR3 sequence: CASSPRGQSNYGYTF. The DNA of the CDR3 is TGTGCCAGTAGTCCCCGGGGACAGTCTAACTATGGCTACACCTTC.